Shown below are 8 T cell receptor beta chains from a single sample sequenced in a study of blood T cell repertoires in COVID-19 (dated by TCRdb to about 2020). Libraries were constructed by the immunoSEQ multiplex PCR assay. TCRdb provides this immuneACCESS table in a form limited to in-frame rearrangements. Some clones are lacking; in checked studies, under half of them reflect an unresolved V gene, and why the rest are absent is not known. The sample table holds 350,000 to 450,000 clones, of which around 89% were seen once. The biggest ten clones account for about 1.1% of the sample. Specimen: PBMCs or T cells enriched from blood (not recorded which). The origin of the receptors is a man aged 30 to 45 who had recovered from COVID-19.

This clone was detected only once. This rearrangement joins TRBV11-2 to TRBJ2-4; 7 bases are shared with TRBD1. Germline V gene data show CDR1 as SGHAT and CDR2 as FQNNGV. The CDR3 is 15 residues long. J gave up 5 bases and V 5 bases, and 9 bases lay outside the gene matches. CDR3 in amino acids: CASSRQWGTENIQYF. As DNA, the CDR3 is TGTGCCAGCAGCAGGCAGTGGGGGACAGAAAACATTCAGTACTTC.

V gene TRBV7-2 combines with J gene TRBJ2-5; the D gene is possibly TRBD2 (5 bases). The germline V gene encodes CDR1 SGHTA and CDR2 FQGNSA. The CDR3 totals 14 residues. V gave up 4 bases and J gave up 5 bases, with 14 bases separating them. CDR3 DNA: TGTGCCAGCAGCTCCGGACTTCGAAGGGAGACCCAGTACTTC. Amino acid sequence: CASSSGLRRETQYF.

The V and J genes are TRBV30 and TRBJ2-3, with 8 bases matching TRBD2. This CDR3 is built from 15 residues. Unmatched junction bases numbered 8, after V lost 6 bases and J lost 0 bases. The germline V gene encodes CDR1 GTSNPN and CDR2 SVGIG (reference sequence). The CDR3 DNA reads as TGTGCCTGTCAGATCCTAGCGGGCAGCACAGATACGCAGTATTTT. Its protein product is CACQILAGSTDTQYF.

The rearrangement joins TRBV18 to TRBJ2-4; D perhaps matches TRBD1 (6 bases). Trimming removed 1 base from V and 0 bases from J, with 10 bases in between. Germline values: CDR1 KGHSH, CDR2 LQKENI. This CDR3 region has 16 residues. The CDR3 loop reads CASSPQDRLAKNIQYF. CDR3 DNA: TGTGCCAGCTCACCACAGGACAGACTAGCCAAAAACATTCAGTACTTC.

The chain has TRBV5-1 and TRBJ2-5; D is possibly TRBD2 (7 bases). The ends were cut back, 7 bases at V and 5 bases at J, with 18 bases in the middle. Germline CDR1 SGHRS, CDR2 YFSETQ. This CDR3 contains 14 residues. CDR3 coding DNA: TGCGCCAGCCGCCGGCGGGGCGGGGGCGAGACCCAGTACTTC. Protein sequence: CASRRRGGGETQYF. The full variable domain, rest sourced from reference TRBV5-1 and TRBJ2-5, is KAGVTQTPRYLIKTRGQQVTLSCSPISGHRSVSWYQQTPGQGLQFLFEYFSETQRNKGNFPGRFSGRQFSNSRSEMNVSTLELGDSALYLCASRRRGGGETQYFGPGTRLLVL.

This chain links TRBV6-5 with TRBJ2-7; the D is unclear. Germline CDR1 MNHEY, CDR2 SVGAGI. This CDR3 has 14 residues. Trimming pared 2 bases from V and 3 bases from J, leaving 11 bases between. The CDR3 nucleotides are TGTGCCAGCAGTTACCAGCGCGGAGACTACGAGCAGTACTTC. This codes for CASSYQRGDYEQYF.

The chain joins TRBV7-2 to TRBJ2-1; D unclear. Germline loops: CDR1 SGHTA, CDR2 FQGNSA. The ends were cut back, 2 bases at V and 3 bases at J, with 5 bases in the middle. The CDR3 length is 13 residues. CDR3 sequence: CASSLISYNEQFF. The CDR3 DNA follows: TGTGCCAGCAGCTTAATCAGCTACAATGAGCAGTTCTTC.

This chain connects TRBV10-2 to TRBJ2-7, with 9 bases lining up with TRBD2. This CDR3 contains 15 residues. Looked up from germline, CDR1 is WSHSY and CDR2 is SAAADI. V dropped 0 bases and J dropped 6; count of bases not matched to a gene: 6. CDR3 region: CASSESVAGVAEQYF. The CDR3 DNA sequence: TGCGCCAGCAGTGAGTCTGTAGCGGGAGTAGCCGAGCAGTACTTC.